These T cell receptor beta chains were read from a single sample in a study of CD8+ T cells in alopecia areata. This table comes from immunoSEQ multiplex PCR, and its TCRdb copy is limited to in-frame clones, with some not included. The sample comprises around 160,000 clones, approximately 62% of which are singletons, and 11% to 15% rests with the top ten. The input for sequencing was CD4+ T cells sorted from blood, taken at week 24, from a patient treated with tofacitinib. The receptor source for this set is a human donor with alopecia areata. CDR3s include the opening cysteine and the closing phenylalanine or tryptophan. The D gene is left open where the match is weak. Some rows mark clone size as missing; the rest say once, few, many or name a class of expanded clone.

j_call,clone_size,d_call,v_call,cdr3_nt,cdr3_aa
TRBJ1-2,-,TRBD1,TRBV29-1,TGCAGCGCTGGGGACAGGAAAGGCTACACCTTC,CSAGDRKGYTF
TRBJ2-2,-,-,TRBV20-1,TGCAGCGTAGGAAACACCGGGGAGCTGTTTTTT,CSVGNTGELFF
TRBJ2-5,-,-,TRBV29-1,TGCAGCGTTGTTCAGGTGCTCCAAGAGACCCAGTACTTC,CSVVQVLQETQYF
TRBJ2-3,-,-,TRBV29-1,TGCAGCGTTGTAATCGGACTTAGCACAGATACGCAGTATTTT,CSVVIGLSTDTQYF
TRBJ1-1,-,TRBD1,TRBV18,TGTGCCAGCTCACCAGAGGGACAGGGAAGGGCTGAAGCTTTCTTT,CASSPEGQGRAEAFF
TRBJ2-2,few,TRBD1,TRBV28,TGTGCCAGCAGTTCACCGGGACAGGGTACCGGGGAGCTGTTTTTT,CASSSPGQGTGELFF
TRBJ1-2,-,TRBD1,TRBV6-5,TGTGCCAGCAGCCGACAGGGCCGCGGTGGCTACACCTTC,CASSRQGRGGYTF
TRBJ1-1,few,-,TRBV29-1,TGCAGCGTTGGAGGAGGGGGGAGCACTGAAGCTTTCTTT,CSVGGGGSTEAFF
TRBJ1-6,-,TRBD1,TRBV5-1,TGCGCCAGCAGTCGTGACAGGGAGACATCACCCCTCCACTTT,CASSRDRETSPLHF
TRBJ1-2,few,-,TRBV29-1,TGCAGCGTTGGGACAGAGGGGGCTAACTATGGCTACACCTTC,CSVGTEGANYGYTF
TRBJ2-7,-,TRBD1,TRBV30,TGTGCCTGGAGTGGGCCCCGGACAGGGCCCTCATACTTC,CAWSGPRTGPSYF
TRBJ2-3,few,-,TRBV7-9,TGTGCCAGCAGCTTTTTCGGGGGAGATACGCAGTATTTT,CASSFFGGDTQYF
TRBJ1-2,-,TRBD1,TRBV6-5,TGTGCCAGCGCGGCCAGGGGGGAGTATGGCTACACCTTC,CASAARGEYGYTF
TRBJ1-1,few,-,TRBV6-5,TGTGCCAGCAGCCAGCCTGGAGGTAACACTGAAGCTTTCTTT,CASSQPGGNTEAFF
TRBJ2-7,-,-,TRBV2,TGTGCCAGCAGTGACTTTGGCTACGAGCAGTACTTC,CASSDFGYEQYF
TRBJ2-2,-,-,TRBV28,TGTGCCAGCAAGGTGACCACCGGGGAGCTGTTTTTT,CASKVTTGELFF
TRBJ2-1,few,-,TRBV2,TGTGCCAGCATTATTAGCCCGAATGAGCAGTTCTTC,CASIISPNEQFF
TRBJ1-6,-,-,TRBV25-1,TGTGCCAGCAGTAGCGACATTCCGAGCTCCTATAATTCACCCCTCCACTTT,CASSSDIPSSYNSPLHF
TRBJ1-5,few,-,TRBV6-5,TGTGCCAGCAGTGAAATCGCGGCGCAGCCCCAGCATTTT,CASSEIAAQPQHF
TRBJ2-3,-,-,TRBV11-2,TGTGCCAGCAGCCCACAGGGTATCGGGACAGATACGCAGTATTTT,CASSPQGIGTDTQYF
TRBJ2-5,-,-,TRBV4-1,TGCGCCAGCAGCCAATGGGCAGGAGAGACCCAGTACTTC,CASSQWAGETQYF
TRBJ2-3,few,-,TRBV18,TGTGCCAGCTCACCCGCTGCTATAAGCACAGATACGCAGTATTTT,CASSPAAISTDTQYF
TRBJ2-7,-,TRBD1,TRBV25-1,TGTGCCAGCGCGACAGGGCAGGGCGAGCAGTACTTC,CASATGQGEQYF
TRBJ2-5,-,-,TRBV30,TGTGCCTGGAGTGCTGGACTCCTGGTGGGCAAAGGACAAGAGACCCAGTACTTC,CAWSAGLLVGKGQETQYF
TRBJ2-1,once,-,TRBV5-1,TGCGCCAGCAGCTTGGTGCTTCGTGAGGATGAGCAGTTCTTC,CASSLVLREDEQFF
TRBJ1-1,-,-,TRBV29-1,TGCAGCGTGACAGGGAACACTGAAGCTTTCTTT,CSVTGNTEAFF
TRBJ1-2,few,-,TRBV30,TGTGCCTGGAGTAAGGGGCCGGGGGATGGCTACACCTTC,CAWSKGPGDGYTF
TRBJ2-2,-,-,TRBV29-1,TGCAGCGTTGGGCTGAGGTCCGGGGAGCTGTTTTTT,CSVGLRSGELFF
TRBJ1-2,-,TRBD1,TRBV30,TGTGCCTTTACCGGGACAGCTTATGGCTACACCTTC,CAFTGTAYGYTF